Below, 9 T cell receptor beta chains from the same sample are listed, as sequenced in a study of blood T cells in healthy people across ages. For the second PCR, which ran for about 7 to 11 cycles, a sample-barcoded 5' primer and a J-beta primer mix were used. TCRdb re-called the 5' RACE reads with MiXCR, one entry per CDR3 protein. The sample holds roughly 1.5 million distinct CDR3 sequences, 35% to 45% seen once. The specimen was blood. The receptor set was obtained from a woman aged 18-35 years in good health.

The chain combines TRBV12-3 or TRBV12-4 with TRBJ1-1, with a possible D match to TRBD1 (6 bases). V shed 6 bases and J shed 3 bases, with 11 bases lying between them. This CDR3 is built from 13 residues. CDR3 amino acids: CASSSGHYTEAFF. DNA for the CDR3: TGTGCCAGCAGCTCGGGACACTACACTGAAGCTTTCTTT.

The V call is TRBV6-2 or TRBV6-3, the J call TRBJ2-1, with 10 bases matching TRBD2. The V gene end was trimmed by 1 base and the J gene end by 10 bases; junction bases not matched to a gene: 7. In germline, CDR1 is MNHEY, CDR2 SVGEGT. CDR3 length equals 15 residues. The CDR3 nucleotides are TGTGCCAGCAGTTACTTCTCGGGACTAGCGAACGAGCAGTTCTTC. It is translated as CASSYFSGLANEQFF.

Worth noting for this clonotype: As the CDR3 is not closed by the conserved phenylalanine or tryptophan, this likely results from a read error. The V gene is TRBV5-6, the J gene TRBJ2-1, with D unclear. Germline CDR1 and CDR2: SGHDT and YYEEEE. The CDR3 covers 16 residues. The V end lost 4 bases, the J end lost 0 bases, and 14 bases lay between the germline ends. CDR3 DNA: TGTGCCAGCAGCGCCTGGTGGCCCAGCTCCTACAATGAGCAGTTCATC. It encodes CASSAWWPSSYNEQFI.

This chain uses TRBV11-3 with TRBJ2-1, with TRBD2 identical over 14 bases. Trimming removed 5 bases from V and 5 bases from J; junction bases left unmatched: 11. Germline CDR1 and CDR2: SGHNT and YENEEA. The CDR3 sequence is 18 residues long. CDR3 in amino acids: CASSASSTSGRANNEQFF. CDR3 DNA: TGTGCCAGCAGCGCTTCCTCGACTAGCGGGAGGGCTAACAATGAGCAGTTCTTC.

This clonotype came up a few times. The chain's CDR3 is CASSLDLSETQYF. CDR3 in DNA: TGTGCCAGCAGCTTGGATTTAAGCGAGACCCAGTACTTC. This chain joins TRBV5-6 and TRBJ2-5; the D is unclear. The CDR3 has 13 residues. Trimming removed 0 bases from V and 5 bases from J, with 8 bases in between. The germline V gene encodes CDR1 SGHDT and CDR2 YYEEEE. Filled out from reference TRBV5-6 and TRBJ2-5, the complete variable domain reads DAGVTQSPTHLIKTRGQQVTLRCSPKSGHDTVSWYQQALGQGPQFIFQYYEEEERQRGNFPDRFSGHQFPNYSSELNVNALLLGDSALYLCASSLDLSETQYFGPGTRLLVL.

As to this clonotype: It may be a read error: a sequence one base away is much more abundant. This chain joins TRBV6-2 or TRBV6-3 and TRBJ2-7, with a tentative D call TRBD1 (6 bases). Trimming shortened V by 4 bases and J by 0 bases, and 7 bases separated the two germline ends. The CDR3 is 13 residues long. From germline, CDR1 is MNHEY and CDR2 SVGEGT. CDR3 in DNA: TGTGCCAGCAGTTGGGACATCTCCTACGAGCAGTACTTC. Encoded protein: CASSWDISYEQYF.

This clonotype occurred a few times. The chain has TRBV6-5 and TRBJ2-1; D gene ambiguous. This CDR3 comprises 16 residues. V lost 6 bases, J lost 8 bases, and 23 bases lay in between. Germline V gene sequence: CDR1 MNHEY, CDR2 SVGAGI. In nucleotides, the CDR3 is TGTGCCAGCAGCTACCGCGGACCTTCGAAAAGGGATGAGCAGTTCTTC. Residues: CASSYRGPSKRDEQFF.

The chain employs TRBV27 and TRBJ2-1; 13 bases fit TRBD2. The ends lost 1 base at V and 9 bases at J; junction bases unmatched: 9. Germline V lookup: CDR1 MNHEY, CDR2 SMNVEV (reference sequence). This CDR3 has 17 amino acids. In DNA form, the CDR3 reads TGTGCCAGCAGTTTATTGACTAGCGGGAGGAAGTTGAGTGAGCAGTTCTTC. The encoded protein is CASSLLTSGRKLSEQFF.

The rearrangement joins TRBV27 to TRBJ1-5, with no clear D. The CDR3 loop spans 12 amino acids. Germline values: CDR1 MNHEY, CDR2 SMNVEV (reference sequence). V lost 6 bases and J lost 3, with 6 bases in between. In nucleotides, the CDR3 is TGTGCCAGCAGCGGGTTCAATCAGCCCCAGCATTTT. Encoded protein: CASSGFNQPQHF.